A selection of T cell receptor beta chains follows, all from one sample in a study of blood T cell repertoires in COVID-19. The repertoire was sequenced with immunoSEQ multiplex PCR; TCRdb's copy has only in-frame clones and lacks some. The data hold approximately 230,000 clones, with approximately 89% observed a single time. The sample consisted of peripheral blood. The source is a woman aged 25 to 45 with COVID-19, enrolled during active disease. CDR3s include the opening cysteine and the closing phenylalanine or tryptophan. Fields, in order: CDR3 protein, CDR3 DNA, V gene, J gene, CDR3 length, D gene, clone size. D genes are given only for firm matches. Clone size, where shown, is once, few, many, or a class for clones that have expanded.

CDR3aa: CAWSPRLNYGYTF
CDR3nt: TGTGCCTGGAGTCCCCGTTTAAACTATGGCTACACCTTC
v_gene: TRBV30
j_gene: TRBJ1-2
len: 13
d_gene: NA
abundance: NA

CDR3aa: CASSFYRYGYTF
CDR3nt: TGTGCCAGCAGTTTCTACCGGTATGGCTACACCTTC
v_gene: TRBV28
j_gene: TRBJ1-2
len: 12
d_gene: NA
abundance: NA

CDR3aa: CASSSLTEKAFF
CDR3nt: TGTGCCAGTAGTTCACTCACTGAGAAAGCTTTCTTT
v_gene: TRBV19
j_gene: TRBJ1-1
len: 12
d_gene: NA
abundance: NA

CDR3aa: CASSFSLTSGGNEQFF
CDR3nt: TGTGCCAGCAGCTTTTCCCTGACTAGCGGGGGTAATGAGCAGTTCTTC
v_gene: TRBV7-9
j_gene: TRBJ2-1
len: 16
d_gene: TRBD2
abundance: NA

CDR3aa: CASSPRDYPDNEQFF
CDR3nt: TGTGCCAGCAGCCCTCGGGACTACCCTGACAATGAGCAGTTCTTC
v_gene: TRBV7-9
j_gene: TRBJ2-1
len: 15
d_gene: TRBD2
abundance: NA

CDR3aa: CASSYSALTGELFF
CDR3nt: TGTGCCAGCAGTTACTCGGCTCTCACCGGGGAGCTGTTTTTT
v_gene: TRBV6-5
j_gene: TRBJ2-2
len: 14
d_gene: NA
abundance: NA

CDR3aa: CASSTRPRFGDSGRDYNEQFF
CDR3nt: TGTGCCAGTAGTACCCGACCCAGGTTTGGAGATAGCGGGAGGGATTACAATGAGCAGTTCTTC
v_gene: TRBV19
j_gene: TRBJ2-1
len: 21
d_gene: TRBD2
abundance: NA

CDR3aa: CASSIPKRDRAVYGYTF
CDR3nt: TGTGCCAGCAGCATACCCAAGAGGGACAGGGCGGTCTATGGCTACACCTTC
v_gene: TRBV11-2
j_gene: TRBJ1-2
len: 17
d_gene: TRBD1
abundance: NA

CDR3aa: CASSLVGGWSTDTQYF
CDR3nt: TGTGCCAGCAGCCTAGTTGGCGGGTGGAGCACAGATACGCAGTATTTT
v_gene: TRBV7-2
j_gene: TRBJ2-3
len: 16
d_gene: NA
abundance: few

CDR3aa: CASSFGEPYYGYTF
CDR3nt: TGTGCCAGCAGTTTTGGAGAGCCTTACTATGGCTACACCTTC
v_gene: TRBV6-2/TRBV6-3
j_gene: TRBJ1-2
len: 14
d_gene: NA
abundance: NA

CDR3aa: CASSLEGTVNQPQHF
CDR3nt: TGTGCCAGCAGCTTAGAGGGGACAGTTAATCAGCCCCAGCATTTT
v_gene: TRBV7-8
j_gene: TRBJ1-5
len: 15
d_gene: TRBD1
abundance: NA

CDR3aa: CASSLGGQGLNEQFF
CDR3nt: TGCGCCAGCAGCTTGGGAGGACAGGGCCTCAATGAGCAGTTCTTC
v_gene: TRBV5-1
j_gene: TRBJ2-1
len: 15
d_gene: TRBD1
abundance: NA

CDR3aa: CATSDTTGVQETQYF
CDR3nt: TGTGCCACCAGTGATACGACAGGGGTTCAAGAGACCCAGTACTTC
v_gene: TRBV24-1
j_gene: TRBJ2-5
len: 15
d_gene: TRBD1
abundance: NA

CDR3aa: CSARGAETQYF
CDR3nt: TGCAGTGCTAGGGGGGCAGAGACCCAGTACTTC
v_gene: TRBV20-1
j_gene: TRBJ2-5
len: 11
d_gene: NA
abundance: once

CDR3aa: CASSQKKDRNTEAFF
CDR3nt: TGCGCCAGCAGCCAAAAGAAGGACAGGAACACTGAAGCTTTCTTT
v_gene: TRBV4-3
j_gene: TRBJ1-1
len: 15
d_gene: NA
abundance: NA

CDR3aa: CAWSVGGDTEAFF
CDR3nt: TGTGCCTGGAGTGTAGGCGGGGACACTGAAGCTTTCTTT
v_gene: TRBV30
j_gene: TRBJ1-1
len: 13
d_gene: NA
abundance: NA

CDR3aa: CAIREIDNTQYF
CDR3nt: TGTGCCATCAGGGAGATAGATAATACGCAGTATTTT
v_gene: TRBV10-3
j_gene: TRBJ2-3
len: 12
d_gene: NA
abundance: once

CDR3aa: CASSFPGQGAYSNQPQHF
CDR3nt: TGTGCCAGCAGCTTTCCGGGACAGGGGGCTTATAGCAATCAGCCCCAGCATTTT
v_gene: TRBV5-8
j_gene: TRBJ1-5
len: 18
d_gene: TRBD1
abundance: NA

CDR3aa: CASSLQGLAYEQYF
CDR3nt: TGTGCCAGCAGCTTACAAGGACTCGCCTACGAGCAGTACTTC
v_gene: TRBV7-9
j_gene: TRBJ2-7
len: 14
d_gene: NA
abundance: NA

CDR3aa: CASRGRGDSPLHF
CDR3nt: TGTGCCAGCAGAGGCAGGGGTGATTCACCCCTCCACTTT
v_gene: TRBV12-3/TRBV12-4
j_gene: TRBJ1-6
len: 13
d_gene: NA
abundance: few